Listed here are 30 T cell receptor beta chains from one sample, sequenced in a study of cytomegalovirus exposure and HLA in healthy donors. The PCR employed 60 Vbeta primers together with 13 Jbeta primers. TCRdb's copy holds only in-frame clones and misses some; the assay was immunoSEQ multiplex PCR. In total, the table holds under 200,000 clones. The sequenced sample consisted of PBMCs. All receptors derive from a woman aged 18-35 years in good health and CMV-seropositive.

This rearrangement joins TRBV4-3 to TRBJ2-1; 12 bases are a match to TRBD2. CDR1 and CDR2 (germline): LGHNA, YSLEER. V shed 1 base and J 0 bases; nucleotides not matched to a gene: 4. This CDR3 comprises 18 residues. The chain's CDR3 is CASSQGETSGGSYNEQFF. The CDR3 nucleotides are TGCGCCAGCAGCCAAGGGGAGACTAGCGGGGGCTCCTACAATGAGCAGTTCTTC.

The DNA for the CDR3 is TGCAGCGTTGTGGAGGCTTACGAGCAGTACTTC. Its protein is CSVVEAYEQYF. The rearrangement links TRBV29-1 to TRBJ2-7; D may be TRBD2 (5 bases). V dropped 4 bases and J dropped 4 bases, with 8 bases sitting between them. Germline V CDR1 and CDR2: SQVTM, ANQGSEA. The CDR3 runs 11 residues.

The gene calls are TRBV5-1 and TRBJ2-3; TRBD2 matches 7 bases. This CDR3 comprises 14 residues. CDR1 is SGHRS and CDR2 is YFSETQ in the germline V gene. The V and J ends lost 5 bases and 2 bases, in that order; junction bases with no gene match: 5. CDR3 DNA: TGCGCCAGCAGTAGTAGCGGGTACACAGATACGCAGTATTTT. As protein: CASSSSGYTDTQYF.

The V call is TRBV4-1, the J call TRBJ1-1; D unclear. V was clipped by 4 bases and J by 3 bases, with 24 bases between them. Germline V gene data show CDR1 as MGHRA and CDR2 as YSYEKL. This CDR3 region has 18 residues. In nucleotides, the CDR3 is TGCGCCAGCAGCCGCTATATCAGGTCGTCAGGTAAGGACACTGAAGCTTTCTTT. As protein: CASSRYIRSSGKDTEAFF.

The chain recombines TRBV15 with TRBJ1-2, with TRBD1 matching 7 bases. This CDR3 is 14 amino acids long. After removal of 3 bases from V and 8 bases from J, the junction contained 9 bases not matched to a gene. Germline values: CDR1 LNHNV, CDR2 YYDKDF (reference sequence). The CDR3 protein is CATSRTGSVFGYTF. CDR3 nucleotide sequence: TGTGCCACCAGCAGGACAGGGTCAGTTTTCGGCTACACCTTC.

The gene calls are TRBV2 and TRBJ1-1, with TRBD1 identical over 7 bases. J lost 0 bases, V lost 10 bases, and 8 bases had no gene match. The CDR3 is 14 amino acids. Germline V gene data show CDR1 as SNHLY and CDR2 as FYNNEI. CDR3 DNA sequence: TGTGCCAATACAGGGGAAGGCGTGAACACTGAAGCTTTCTTT. Translated, it gives CANTGEGVNTEAFF.

This chain connects TRBV7-2 to TRBJ2-4, with D uncertain. Germline V gene lookup returns CDR1 SGHTA and CDR2 FQGNSA. Trimming removed 6 bases from V and 8 bases from J, with 11 bases in between. This CDR3 contains 12 residues. The CDR3 sequence: CASSSKRDIQYF. CDR3 in DNA: TGTGCCAGCAGTAGTAAGAGAGACATTCAGTACTTC.

The chain joins TRBV6-6 to TRBJ2-6; 8 bases map to TRBD1. Per germline, CDR1 MNHNY and CDR2 SVGAGI (reference sequence). V was pared by 7 bases and J by 0 bases, with 5 bases of the junction left unmatched. This CDR3 has 16 amino acids. The CDR3 DNA reads TGTGCCAGCACCGAGACAGGGGCCTCTGGGGCCAACGTCCTGACTTTC. It encodes CASTETGASGANVLTF.

The chain links TRBV19 to TRBJ1-6; D remains unclear. CDR1 and CDR2 (germline): LNHDA, SQIVND (reference sequence). The V end lost 5 bases, the J end lost 9 bases, and 14 bases lay between the germline ends. This CDR3 comprises 14 residues. The CDR3 nucleotides are TGTGCCAGTAGTCCGGAGGGAGGGAGTTCACCCCTCCACTTT. Protein sequence: CASSPEGGSSPLHF.

J is TRBJ1-6 and V is TRBV5-1; D might be TRBD1 (6 bases). Germline CDR1 SGHRS, CDR2 YFSETQ. V lost 4 bases and J 9 bases, leaving 14 bases between the germline ends. The CDR3 is made up of 14 amino acids. The CDR3 coding sequence is TGCGCCAGCAGCCCGTCGACAGGCTCTTCACCCCTCCACTTT. Its translation: CASSPSTGSSPLHF.

V gene TRBV7-2 combines with J gene TRBJ1-4; tentative D call: TRBD1 (5 bases). CDR1 is SGHTA and CDR2 is FQGNSA in the germline V gene. The ends were cut back, 3 bases at V and 5 bases at J, with 10 bases in the middle. The CDR3 covers 14 residues. The CDR3 spells CASSFAGGNEKLFF. In DNA form, the CDR3 reads TGTGCCAGCAGCTTTGCGGGGGGGAATGAAAAACTGTTTTTT.

CDR3 bases: TGTGCCAGTAGGCATCACTGGGCGGGAGGGGAGCAGTACTTC. Translation gives CASRHHWAGGEQYF. The V gene is TRBV19, the J gene TRBJ2-7; TRBD2 agrees at 9 bases. V was pared by 6 bases and J by 7 bases, with 10 bases of the junction left unmatched. Germline values: CDR1 LNHDA, CDR2 SQIVND (reference sequence). The CDR3 sequence is 14 residues long.

This sequence joins TRBV19 and TRBJ2-7, with 14 bases fitting TRBD2. Germline trimming cut 5 bases from V and 5 bases from J; bases unmatched to any gene: 11. Germline V gene sequence: CDR1 LNHDA, CDR2 SQIVND (reference sequence). The CDR3 runs to 17 residues. The CDR3 bases are TGTGCCAGTAGTCCCGGGACTAGCGGGAGTTCCGTGAACGAGCAGTACTTC. Translated, it gives CASSPGTSGSSVNEQYF.

The genes are TRBV29-1 and TRBJ1-1; D gene unclear. Germline-derived CDR1 and CDR2 are SQVTM and ANQGSEA. The CDR3 contains 11 residues. With 6 bases removed from V and 1 base from J, the gap between germline ends came to 6 bases. The CDR3 region is CSVLGNTEAFF. CDR3 nucleotides: TGCAGCGTCCTCGGGAACACTGAAGCTTTCTTT.

This rearrangement joins TRBV2 to TRBJ2-2; D perhaps matches TRBD2 (5 bases). The CDR3 is 15 amino acids. Between the trimmed V and J ends, which lost 4 bases and 4 bases, there was a span of 13 bases. The germline V gene encodes CDR1 SNHLY and CDR2 FYNNEI. The CDR3 DNA is TGTGCCAGCAGTGCGGACTTGGCGGGCACCGGGGAGCTGTTTTTT. It specifies CASSADLAGTGELFF.

The chain links TRBV2 to TRBJ2-7; 9 bases are a match to TRBD1. The CDR3 has 15 amino acids. After removal of 5 bases from V and 3 bases from J, the junction contained 8 bases not matched to a gene. Germline CDR1 SNHLY, CDR2 FYNNEI. CDR3 in amino acids: CASSRDRAKVYEQYF. The DNA of the CDR3 is TGTGCCAGCAGTCGGGACAGGGCTAAGGTCTACGAGCAGTACTTC.

The chain is built from TRBV5-4 and TRBJ2-2; D gene uncertain. V was clipped by 4 bases and J by 3 bases, with 4 bases between them. This CDR3 is built from 12 residues. Germline assignment: CDR1 SGHNT and CDR2 YYREEE (reference sequence). The CDR3 DNA reads as TGTGCCAGCAGCCGGGACACCGGGGAGCTGTTTTTT. Its translation: CASSRDTGELFF.

The chain links TRBV5-4 to TRBJ2-1, with 10 positions matching TRBD2. The J segment lost 6 bases and the V segment lost 0 bases, leaving 3 bases of the junction unmatched. From germline, CDR1 is SGHNT and CDR2 YYREEE (reference sequence). The CDR3 loop spans 15 amino acids. The chain's CDR3 is CASSLAASGGNEQFF. Written as DNA, the CDR3 is TGTGCCAGCAGCTTGGCGGCTAGCGGGGGCAATGAGCAGTTCTTC.

Worth noting for this clone: Other DNA sequences in the sample encode the same CDR3. The chain employs TRBV7-2 and TRBJ1-1; D ambiguous. Per germline, CDR1 SGHTA and CDR2 FQGNSA. CDR3 length equals 13 residues. V gave up 5 bases and J gave up 2 bases, with 9 bases separating them. CDR3 nucleotides: TGTGCCAGCAGCCTTACACGTAACACTGAAGCTTTCTTT. This sequence encodes CASSLTRNTEAFF.

The rearrangement joins TRBV11-2 to TRBJ2-5; D may be TRBD1 (5 bases). This CDR3 is built from 13 residues. Germline CDR1 reads SGHAT; CDR2 reads FQNNGV. V gave up 1 base and J gave up 4 bases, with 7 bases separating them. This CDR3 is CASSLGQRETQYF. Written as DNA, the CDR3 is TGTGCCAGCAGCTTAGGACAGAGAGAGACCCAGTACTTC.

The chain's CDR3 is CAINDRVNTEAFF. In nucleotides, the CDR3 is TGTGCCATCAACGACAGGGTGAACACTGAAGCTTTCTTT. The rearrangement joins TRBV10-3 to TRBJ1-1; TRBD1 agrees at 7 bases. V dropped 7 bases and J dropped 0; count of bases not matched to a gene: 2. The CDR3 has 13 residues. Germline CDR1 ENHRY, CDR2 SYGVKD.

The chain uses TRBV7-9 and TRBJ1-3; D is possibly TRBD1 (5 bases). The V and J ends lost 4 bases and 6 bases respectively, with 13 bases between them. Germline CDR1 is SEHNR and CDR2 is FQNEAQ (reference sequence). CDR3 length: 14 amino acids. Here the CDR3 reads CASSSSAGTNTIYF. The CDR3 coding sequence is TGTGCCAGCAGCTCATCAGCGGGGACAAACACCATATATTTT.

V is TRBV7-2 and J is TRBJ2-5, with 11 positions matching TRBD2. With V trimmed by 1 base and J by 7 bases, 5 bases remained unmatched. The CDR3 covers 15 residues. Germline V gives CDR1 SGHTA, CDR2 FQGNSA. The CDR3 loop reads CASSLGPTSGRTQYF. For the CDR3, the DNA is TGTGCCAGCAGCTTAGGGCCCACTAGCGGGAGGACCCAGTACTTC.

V and J are TRBV6-5 and TRBJ2-7; TRBD2 is a possible D gene (5 bases). The CDR3 loop spans 15 amino acids. From germline, CDR1 is MNHEY and CDR2 SVGAGI. The V gene lost 6 bases and the J gene lost 0 bases, with 15 bases spanning the gap. In DNA form, the CDR3 reads TGTGCCAGCAGAACGGGATCGGCCCCCTCCTACGAGCAGTACTTC. Translated: CASRTGSAPSYEQYF.

The chain links TRBV19 to TRBJ1-5; D is perhaps TRBD1 (5 bases). The ends were cut back, 7 bases at V and 3 bases at J, with 25 bases in the middle. This CDR3 spans 18 amino acids. From germline, CDR1 is LNHDA and CDR2 SQIVND (reference sequence). CDR3: CASTPVTRFRTHNQPQHF. CDR3 coding DNA: TGTGCCAGTACCCCGGTGACACGATTTAGGACACACAATCAGCCCCAGCATTTT. The variable domain in full, with the rest retrieved from reference TRBV19 and TRBJ1-5, is DGGITQSPKYLFRKEGQNVTLSCEQNLNHDAMYWYRQDPGQGLRLIYYSQIVNDFQKGDIAEGYSVSREKKESFPLTVTSAQKNPTAFYLCASTPVTRFRTHNQPQHFGDGTRLSIL.

This chain uses TRBV2 with TRBJ1-6; 7 nucleotides match TRBD1. Germline values: CDR1 SNHLY, CDR2 FYNNEI. The ends lost 4 bases at V and 1 base at J; junction bases unmatched: 4. This CDR3 comprises 16 residues. The CDR3 is CASSVQGQSYNSPLHF. CDR3 sequence (DNA): TGTGCCAGCAGTGTACAGGGGCAATCCTATAATTCACCCCTCCACTTT.

The chain recombines TRBV2 with TRBJ1-1, with 8 bases identical to TRBD1. The V gene end was trimmed by 7 bases and the J gene end by 5 bases; junction bases not matched to a gene: 18. The CDR3 is 17 residues long. Germline CDR1 SNHLY, CDR2 FYNNEI. CDR3 coding DNA: TGTGCCAGCACCGAGTTTGGGCCAGGGGGCATACGGACTGAAGCTTTCTTT. Translating it yields CASTEFGPGGIRTEAFF. Using reference TRBV2 and TRBJ1-1 for the parts outside the CDR3, the full variable domain is EPEVTQTPSHQVTQMGQEVILRCVPISNHLYFYWYRQILGQKVEFLVSFYNNEISEKSEIFDDQFSVERPDGSNFTLKIRSTKLEDSAMYFCASTEFGPGGIRTEAFFGQGTRLTVV.

The rearrangement joins TRBV7-9 to TRBJ2-5; 7 bases map to TRBD2. This CDR3 has 17 residues. Germline assignment: CDR1 SEHNR and CDR2 FQNEAQ (reference sequence). V gave up 0 bases and J gave up 4 bases; unmatched junction bases: 11. Here the CDR3 reads CASSLARVTGGGETQYF. Written as DNA, the CDR3 is TGTGCCAGCAGCTTAGCTCGAGTGACGGGGGGAGGAGAGACCCAGTACTTC.

The CDR3 region has the DNA TGTGCCATCAGCTCTAGCGGGGGGGTCCAAGAGACCCAGTACTTC. Its protein is CAISSSGGVQETQYF. The V call is TRBV10-3, the J call TRBJ2-5; 12 bases align to TRBD2. CDR1 ENHRY and CDR2 SYGVKD come from the germline V gene. The CDR3 spans 15 residues. The junction had 3 bases not matched to a gene; V was cut back by 6 bases and J by 1 base.

V and J are TRBV29-1 and TRBJ2-7; a possible D gene is TRBD2 (6 bases). Germline V CDR1 and CDR2: SQVTM, ANQGSEA. Trimming took off 4 bases at V and 2 bases at J, with 21 bases between the two ends. The CDR3 is 16 amino acids. For the CDR3, the DNA is TGCAGCGTTGTGGGGGGACCGGGACTCTTGGCCTACGAGCAGTACTTC. Translation: CSVVGGPGLLAYEQYF.